Below are 5 T cell receptor beta chains sequenced from a single sample in a study of CD8 T cells in ankylosing spondylitis. TCRdb analysed the 5' RACE reads with MiXCR anew, one entry per CDR3 protein. The repertoire includes 150,000 to 200,000 distinct CDR3 sequences, approximately 16% of them detected once, and about 8.3% sits in the top ten. The specimen sequenced was blood, either unsorted or a sorted T cell fraction (not recorded which). These receptors all stem from a male donor with ankylosing spondylitis or in good health (not recorded which).

The chain has TRBV28 and TRBJ1-4; tentatively, D is TRBD1 (5 bases). The CDR3 loop spans 15 amino acids. From germline, CDR1 is MDHEN and CDR2 SYDVKM. V dropped 6 bases and J dropped 4 bases, with 15 bases sitting between them. The CDR3 bases are TGTGCCAGCAGCCCAGCGGGGGAGATTAATGAAAAACTGTTTTTT. Its translation: CASSPAGEINEKLFF.

In this sample, this clonotype turned up many times. The chain uses TRBV2 and TRBJ2-1; 13 nucleotides agree with TRBD2. Germline V gene lookup returns CDR1 SNHLY and CDR2 FYNNEI. CDR3 length: 16 amino acids. Losses at the gene ends were 6 bases for V and 8 bases for J; bases not matched to a gene: 10. The CDR3 spells CASRFKGLAGEDEQFF. CDR3 in DNA: TGTGCCAGCAGATTTAAAGGACTAGCGGGAGAGGATGAGCAGTTCTTC.

This clonotype was detected ten times or more. This sequence joins TRBV27 and TRBJ2-3, with 9 positions matching TRBD1. J lost 5 bases, V lost 5 bases, and 8 bases had no gene match. This CDR3 contains 15 residues. Germline CDR1 and CDR2: MNHEY and SMNVEV (reference sequence). CDR3 nucleotide sequence: TGTGCCAGCAGTGGAGGGACAGGGTGGCAAGATACGCAGTATTTT. Encoded protein: CASSGGTGWQDTQYF.

V is TRBV9 and J is TRBJ2-7, with 7 bases that match TRBD2. Losses at the gene ends were 0 bases for V and 6 bases for J; bases not matched to a gene: 9. Germline assignment: CDR1 SGDLS and CDR2 YYNGEE. The CDR3 totals 15 residues. The CDR3 loop is CASSVGRELFLEQYF. CDR3 in DNA: TGTGCCAGCAGCGTAGGGCGGGAGCTTTTCCTCGAGCAGTACTTC.

V gene TRBV27 combines with J gene TRBJ2-7, with 8 bases identical to TRBD2. Trimming took 6 bases from V and 4 from J; bases not matched to a gene: 8. The length of the CDR3 is 14 residues. Germline V gene lookup returns CDR1 MNHEY and CDR2 SMNVEV (reference sequence). In DNA, the CDR3 is TGTGCCAGCAGGACCGGGACTAGTGGATACGAGCAGTACTTC. It is translated as CASRTGTSGYEQYF.